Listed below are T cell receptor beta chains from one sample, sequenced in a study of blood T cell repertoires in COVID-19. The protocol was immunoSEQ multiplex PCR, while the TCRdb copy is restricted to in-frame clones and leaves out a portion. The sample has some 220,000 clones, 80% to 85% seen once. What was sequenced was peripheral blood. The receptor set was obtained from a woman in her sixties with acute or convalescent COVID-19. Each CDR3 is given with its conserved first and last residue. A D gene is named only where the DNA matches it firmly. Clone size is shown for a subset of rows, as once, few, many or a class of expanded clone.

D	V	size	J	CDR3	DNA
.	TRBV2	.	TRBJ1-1	CASSGQALRNTEAFF	TGTGCCAGCAGTGGTCAGGCGTTACGGAACACTGAAGCTTTCTTT
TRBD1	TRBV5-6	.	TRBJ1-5	CASSLGQGSQPQHF	TGTGCCAGCAGCTTGGGACAGGGGAGTCAGCCCCAGCATTTT
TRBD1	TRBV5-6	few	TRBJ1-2	CASSSPDRANYGYTF	TGTGCCAGCAGCTCCCCGGACAGGGCGAACTATGGCTACACCTTC
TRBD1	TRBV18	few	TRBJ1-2	CASSRQGPHPLYGYTF	TGTGCCAGCTCACGACAGGGACCGCACCCTCTTTATGGCTACACCTTC
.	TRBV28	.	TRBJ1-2	CASSSHGGSGNYGYTF	TGTGCCAGCAGCAGCCACGGGGGAAGTGGTAACTATGGCTACACCTTC
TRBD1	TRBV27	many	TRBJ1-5	CASSPQGLGNQPQHF	TGTGCCAGCAGCCCACAGGGGCTGGGCAATCAGCCCCAGCATTTT
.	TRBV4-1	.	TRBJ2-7	CASSTGYEQYF	TGCGCCAGCTCTACGGGTTACGAGCAGTACTTC
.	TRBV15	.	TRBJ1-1	CATSRVEGVEAFF	TGTGCCACCAGCAGAGTTGAAGGAGTTGAAGCTTTCTTT
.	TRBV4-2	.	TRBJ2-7	CASSQAILGQGRSYEQYF	TGTGCCAGCAGCCAAGCTATCTTGGGCCAGGGGCGGTCGTACGAGCAGTACTTC
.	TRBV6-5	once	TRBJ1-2	CASTNSGAGGYGYTF	TGTGCCAGCACTAACTCGGGGGCCGGAGGCTATGGCTACACCTTC
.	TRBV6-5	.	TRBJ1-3	CASSYERSGNTIYF	TGTGCCAGCAGTTACGAGAGGTCTGGAAACACCATATATTTT
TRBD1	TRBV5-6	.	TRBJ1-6	CASSLVAGGGNSPLHF	TGTGCCAGCAGCTTGGTGGCAGGGGGTGGAAATTCACCCCTCCACTTT
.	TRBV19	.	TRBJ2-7	CASSIGIGTYEQYF	TGTGCCAGTAGTATTGGGATCGGGACCTACGAGCAGTACTTC
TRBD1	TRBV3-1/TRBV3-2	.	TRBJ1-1	CASSQSDRATEAFF	TGTGCCAGCAGCCAATCTGACAGGGCCACTGAAGCTTTCTTT
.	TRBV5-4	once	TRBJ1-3	CASTSWALQRFGNTIYF	TGTGCCAGCACTTCCTGGGCACTCCAAAGGTTTGGAAACACCATATATTTT
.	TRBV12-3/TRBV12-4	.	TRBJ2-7	CASSLDRQSEQYF	TGTGCCAGCAGTCTAGACAGGCAGTCCGAGCAGTACTTC
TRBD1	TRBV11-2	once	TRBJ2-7	CASSTDRGPSYEQYF	TGTGCCAGCAGCACGGACAGGGGGCCATCCTACGAGCAGTACTTC
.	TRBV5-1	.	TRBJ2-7	CASSSQGYEQYF	TGCGCCAGCAGCTCACAGGGATACGAGCAGTACTTC
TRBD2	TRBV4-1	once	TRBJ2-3	CASSQDRRAGGYSTDTQYF	TGCGCCAGCAGCCAAGATCGCAGAGCGGGGGGTTATAGCACAGATACGCAGTATTTT
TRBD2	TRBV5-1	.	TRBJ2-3	CASSLVLTSGTTDTQYF	TGCGCCAGCAGCTTGGTGCTGACTAGCGGGACCACAGATACGCAGTATTTT
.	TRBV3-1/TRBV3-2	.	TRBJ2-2	CASSQDLVLAGELFF	TGTGCCAGCAGCCAAGATCTAGTGCTCGCCGGGGAGCTGTTTTTT
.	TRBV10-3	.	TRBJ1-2	CAISESEGLGGYTF	TGTGCCATCAGTGAGTCGGAGGGTCTGGGTGGCTACACCTTC
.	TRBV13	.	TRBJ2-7	CASSPRTAYEQYF	TGTGCCAGCAGCCCCAGGACAGCCTACGAGCAGTACTTC
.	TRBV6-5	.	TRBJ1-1	CASSYSTAGVDTEAFF	TGTGCCAGCAGTTACTCAACGGCAGGGGTGGACACTGAAGCTTTCTTT
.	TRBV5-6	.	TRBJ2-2	CASSLVSRGTGELFF	TGTGCCAGCAGCTTGGTCAGTCGGGGAACCGGGGAGCTGTTTTTT
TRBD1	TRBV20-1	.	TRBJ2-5	CSASLQGETQYF	TGCAGTGCTAGTTTACAGGGGGAGACCCAGTACTTC
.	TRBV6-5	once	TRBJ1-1	CASHTPFAEAFF	TGTGCCAGCCATACACCCTTTGCTGAAGCTTTCTTT
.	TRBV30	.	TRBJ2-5	CAWKASGETQYF	TGTGCCTGGAAAGCTTCAGGGGAGACCCAGTACTTC
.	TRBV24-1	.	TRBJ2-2	CATSVSGELFF	TGTGCCACCAGTGTATCCGGGGAGCTGTTTTTT
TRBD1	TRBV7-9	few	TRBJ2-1	CASSLEQGASDEQFF	TGTGCCAGCAGCTTAGAGCAGGGGGCGAGCGATGAGCAGTTCTTC
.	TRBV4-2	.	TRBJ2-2	CASSRKRPNTGELFF	TGTGCCAGCAGTCGCAAGCGGCCTAACACCGGGGAGCTGTTTTTT
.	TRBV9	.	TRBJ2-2	CASSTTGNTGELFF	TGTGCCAGCAGCACAACAGGGAACACCGGGGAGCTGTTTTTT
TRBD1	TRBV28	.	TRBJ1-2	CAIGGGGGDGYTF	TGTGCCATCGGGGGGGGAGGGGGCGATGGCTACACCTTC
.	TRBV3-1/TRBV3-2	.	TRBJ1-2	CASRSLDSNYGYTF	TGTGCCAGCAGATCCCTGGACAGTAACTATGGCTACACCTTC
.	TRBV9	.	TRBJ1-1	CASSPQVAGNTEAFF	TGTGCCAGCAGCCCGCAGGTGGCAGGGAACACTGAAGCTTTCTTT
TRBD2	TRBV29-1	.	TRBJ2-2	CSVQGRGGLTGELFF	TGCAGCGTTCAGGGACGGGGGGGCCTTACCGGGGAGCTGTTTTTT
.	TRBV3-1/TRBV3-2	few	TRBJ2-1	CASSQRGTFSYNEQFF	TGTGCCAGCAGCCAAAGAGGGACTTTCTCCTACAATGAGCAGTTCTTC
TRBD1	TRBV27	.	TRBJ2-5	CASSPRGGSQETQYF	TGTGCCAGCAGTCCAAGAGGGGGCAGCCAAGAGACCCAGTACTTC
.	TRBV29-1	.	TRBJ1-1	CSVRRDWNTEAFF	TGCAGCGTCCGCCGGGACTGGAACACTGAAGCTTTCTTT
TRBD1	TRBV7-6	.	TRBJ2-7	CASSFGTGVEQYF	TGTGCCAGCAGCTTCGGGACAGGGGTCGAGCAGTACTTC
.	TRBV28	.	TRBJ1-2	CASSSPGLNLYGYTF	TGTGCCAGCAGCTCACCGGGACTGAATCTCTATGGCTACACCTTC
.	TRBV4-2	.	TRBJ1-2	CASSQDRDSGYTF	TGTGCCAGCAGCCAAGACCGGGATAGTGGCTACACCTTC
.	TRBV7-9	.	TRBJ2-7	CASSFGQAYEQYF	TGTGCCAGCAGCTTCGGCCAGGCGTACGAGCAGTACTTC
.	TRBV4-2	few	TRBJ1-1	CASSQDSGRFSPEAFF	TGTGCCAGCAGCCAAGATTCCGGCAGGTTCTCTCCTGAAGCTTTCTTT
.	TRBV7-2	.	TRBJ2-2	CASSLFGGVNTGELFF	TGTGCCAGCAGCTTATTCGGCGGGGTGAACACCGGGGAGCTGTTTTTT
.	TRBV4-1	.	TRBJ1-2	CASSQAPDRGYYGYTF	TGCGCCAGCAGCCAAGCCCCGGACAGAGGGTACTATGGCTACACCTTC
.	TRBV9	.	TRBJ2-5	CASSVGLLETQYF	TGTGCCAGCAGCGTAGGGTTACTCGAGACCCAGTACTTC
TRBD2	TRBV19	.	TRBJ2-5	CASRERGFQETQYF	TGTGCCAGTAGAGAGCGGGGGTTCCAAGAGACCCAGTACTTC
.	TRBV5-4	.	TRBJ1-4	CASSLEGPHEKLFF	TGTGCCAGCAGCTTGGAGGGGCCGCATGAAAAACTGTTTTTT
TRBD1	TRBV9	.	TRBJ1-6	CASSVAPGGASYNSPLHF	TGTGCCAGCAGCGTAGCTCCAGGGGGCGCCTCCTATAATTCACCCCTCCACTTT
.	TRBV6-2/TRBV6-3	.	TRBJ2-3	CASSSWRQLTDTQYF	TGTGCCAGCAGTTCGTGGCGGCAGCTCACAGATACGCAGTATTTT
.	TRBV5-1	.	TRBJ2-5	CASTLNSETQYF	TGCGCCAGCACCTTAAACAGTGAGACCCAGTACTTC
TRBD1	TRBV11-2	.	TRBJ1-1	CASSSTGKNTEAFF	TGTGCCAGCAGCTCGACAGGGAAGAACACTGAAGCTTTCTTT
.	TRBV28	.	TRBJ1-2	CASSLGQANGYTF	TGTGCCAGCAGTTTAGGGCAGGCGAATGGCTACACCTTC
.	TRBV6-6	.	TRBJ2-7	CATKKTDSRPYEQYF	TGTGCCACGAAAAAGACAGACTCCAGACCCTACGAGCAGTACTTC
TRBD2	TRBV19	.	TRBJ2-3	CASSMLAGLTDTQYF	TGTGCCAGTAGTATGTTAGCGGGGCTCACAGATACGCAGTATTTT
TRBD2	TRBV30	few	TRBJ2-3	CAGGVGTSGTDTQYF	TGTGCCGGGGGGGTCGGGACTAGCGGGACAGATACGCAGTATTTT